This is a list of T cell receptor beta chains from one sample in a study of cytomegalovirus exposure and HLA in healthy donors. The method was immunoSEQ multiplex PCR; TCRdb's version includes in-frame clones alone and lacks a portion of them. The profile shows 110,000 or so clones, roughly four fifths of them singletons. The sequenced material came from PBMCs. The receptors stem from a woman under 30 in good health and CMV-seronegative. Each CDR3 is given with its conserved first and last residue. Each record gives: V gene, clone size, J gene, CDR3 protein. Only some rows state a clone size, as once, few, many or a class for expanded clones.

V gene: TRBV6-8; clone size: few; J gene: TRBJ1-2; CDR3 protein: CASSYGGTGCFPTYGYTF
V gene: TRBV28; clone size: -; J gene: TRBJ1-1; CDR3 protein: CASTATSEAFF
V gene: TRBV19; clone size: -; J gene: TRBJ1-1; CDR3 protein: CASSAARGTEAFF
V gene: TRBV1; clone size: -; J gene: TRBJ1-1; CDR3 protein: CTSSQELFVNVSVPLTDTEAFF
V gene: TRBV28; clone size: -; J gene: TRBJ2-7; CDR3 protein: CASSLPGNEQYF
V gene: TRBV29-1; clone size: -; J gene: TRBJ2-7; CDR3 protein: CSVGQGRNEQYF
V gene: TRBV28; clone size: -; J gene: TRBJ1-2; CDR3 protein: CASSFGTGSGGYTF
V gene: TRBV7-6; clone size: -; J gene: TRBJ1-5; CDR3 protein: CASSLAGGQPQHF
V gene: TRBV16; clone size: -; J gene: TRBJ1-3; CDR3 protein: CASSQSGTGAGNTIYF
V gene: TRBV29-1; clone size: few; J gene: TRBJ2-3; CDR3 protein: CSVEDRGTDTQYF
V gene: TRBV7-6; clone size: -; J gene: TRBJ1-2; CDR3 protein: CASSLGGGSGYTF
V gene: TRBV25-1; clone size: -; J gene: TRBJ1-6; CDR3 protein: CASRRTGYSPLHF
V gene: TRBV6-5; clone size: -; J gene: TRBJ2-5; CDR3 protein: CASSIVAGQETQYF
V gene: TRBV21-1; clone size: -; J gene: TRBJ2-2; CDR3 protein: CASSDPGLAGTRELFF
V gene: TRBV28; clone size: -; J gene: TRBJ2-7; CDR3 protein: CASSFPGRNYEQYF
V gene: TRBV7-6; clone size: -; J gene: TRBJ1-2; CDR3 protein: CASSLTPGEGYTF
V gene: TRBV6-1; clone size: -; J gene: TRBJ1-2; CDR3 protein: CASSDSGVRAYYGYTF
V gene: TRBV5-6; clone size: -; J gene: TRBJ2-1; CDR3 protein: CASSPQGRGPESYNEQFF
V gene: TRBV6-5; clone size: -; J gene: TRBJ2-1; CDR3 protein: CASRSDPRIPNEQFF
V gene: TRBV2; clone size: -; J gene: TRBJ2-7; CDR3 protein: CASSEYGQGTWEQYF
V gene: TRBV9; clone size: -; J gene: TRBJ1-6; CDR3 protein: CASSPGVSSYNSPLHF
V gene: TRBV27; clone size: -; J gene: TRBJ2-1; CDR3 protein: CASGNTGTGSNEQFF
V gene: TRBV7-2; clone size: -; J gene: TRBJ1-1; CDR3 protein: CASSLGGTTEDFF